This T cell receptor beta chain is from a study of blood T cell repertoires in COVID-19. Clones were sequenced by immunoSEQ multiplex PCR, and TCRdb holds only the in-frame ones, with some missing. The table lists about 75,000 clones, over 65% of them singletons. Germline V gives CDR1 SGHRS, CDR2 YFSETQ. The ends lost 6 bases at V and 6 bases at J; junction bases unmatched: 3. The CDR3 length is 13 residues. The sequence was obtained from a human donor with acute or convalescent COVID-19. The donor label of this sample is uncertain. This chain connects TRBV5-1 to TRBJ1-4; TRBD1 matches at 9 bases. Sequencing was performed on peripheral blood. The CDR3 region is CASNGDRDEKLFF. CDR3 sequence (DNA): TGCGCCAGCAATGGGGACAGGGATGAAAAACTGTTTTTT. Looking up the rest from reference TRBV5-1 and TRBJ1-4 gives the full variable domain: KAGVTQTPRYLIKTRGQQVTLSCSPISGHRSVSWYQQTPGQGLQFLFEYFSETQRNKGNFPGRFSGRQFSNSRSEMNVSTLELGDSALYLCASNGDRDEKLFFGSGTQLSVL.